The clone carrying this T cell receptor beta chain came up once. The antigen is unknown. An end of the junction differs from the germline gene, which may be a read error. TCRdb reprocessed the PCR reads with MiXCR, giving one entry per CDR3 protein. This table has a few hundred thousand distinct CDR3 sequences, roughly a quarter appearing once. Naive CD8 library inputs spanned about 18,000 to 1,100,000 sorted cells and 10%, 30% or 50% RNA. These data originate in a study of molecular identifiers for immune sequencing clone quantification. Across the whole study: Naive CD8 RNA (around 20,000 or 100,000 cells) was divided into five aliquots, with four sequenced. Whole-study findings and limits: Clonotypes topping 20 RNA copies carried over 97% of effector molecules but under 1% of naive ones. Around 940,000 naive cells reportedly did not prevent detection of spiked Jurkat TCR RNA from one cell.

Germline CDR1 MNHNY, CDR2 SVGAGI (reference sequence). This CDR3 has 13 amino acids. This TCR was recovered from a human donor in good health. Some libraries in this study had Jurkat cell RNA spiked in. Sequences were obtained from naive CD8+ T cells from blood, with Jurkat cell RNA spiked in. Noted subset: FACS-sorted CD8+CD4-CCR7+CD45RA+ naive T cells. This sequence joins TRBV6-6 and TRBJ1-1, with unresolved D. The CDR3 nucleotides are TGTGCCAGCACGTTCTCGGAACTCACTGAAGCTTGCTTT. It specifies CASTFSELTEACF.